This T cell receptor (beta chain) comes out of a study of blood T cell repertoires in COVID-19. Study at large: Researchers got acute and convalescent COVID-19 samples from the United States, Italy and Spain.

This clone was counted a few times. Sequencing was performed with immunoSEQ multiplex PCR; in TCRdb, only in-frame clones are kept and a portion is missing. The data hold 200,000 to 250,000 clones, with roughly 77% observed a single time. The length of the CDR3 is 15 residues. Germline values: CDR1 MNHNS, CDR2 SASEGT. Between the trimmed V and J ends, which lost 3 bases and 2 bases, there was a span of 14 bases. Cohorts were assigned according to the clinical history that participants reported. Symptom resolution, clearance, or two negative PCRs marked the recovered donors of Cohort 3. J is TRBJ2-7 and V is TRBV6-1, with D possibly TRBD1 on 6 matching bases. Sequenced input: PBMCs or T cells enriched from blood (not recorded which). This receptor was identified in a man aged 40-55 years who had recovered from COVID-19. The CDR3 coding sequence is TGTGCCAGCAGTGAGAACAGGGCTTTGCCCTACGAGCAGTACTTC. Protein: CASSENRALPYEQYF.